Below, 28 T cell receptor beta chains from the same sample are listed, as sequenced in a study of OX40 agonist ivuxolimab in advanced cancers. This table comes from immunoSEQ multiplex PCR, and its TCRdb copy is limited to in-frame clones, with some not included. The table includes more than 65,000 clones, approximately 91% detected once. The sequencing used CD4+ or CD8+ T cells sorted from blood, collected in a trial of the OX40 agonist ivuxolimab. Source of these receptors: an adult with an advanced solid tumor such as melanoma, head and neck, liver or kidney cancer.

This clone was seen once. The chain is built from TRBV19 and TRBJ2-3, with D perhaps assigned TRBD1 or TRBD2 (6 bases each). Germline loops: CDR1 LNHDA, CDR2 SQIVND (reference sequence). This CDR3 is 13 amino acids long. The V gene lost 9 bases and the J gene lost 5 bases, with 15 bases spanning the gap. As DNA, the CDR3 is TGTGCCAGCTCCCCTGGGGGGCGAGATACGCAGTATTTT. It translates to CASSPGGRDTQYF.

The gene calls are TRBV30 and TRBJ2-5; D is unresolved. Trimming took 5 bases from V and 4 from J, leaving 11 bases between them. Germline CDR1 and CDR2: GTSNPN and SVGIG (reference sequence). The CDR3 covers 12 residues. The CDR3 nucleotides are TGTGCCTGGTCTTTTTGGGGAGAGACCCAGTACTTC. Translated, it gives CAWSFWGETQYF. Filled out from reference TRBV30 and TRBJ2-5, the complete variable domain reads SQTIHQWPATLVQPVGSPLSLECTVEGTSNPNLYWYRQAAGRGLQLLFYSVGIGQISSEVPQNLSASRPQDRQFILSSKKLLLSDSGFYLCAWSFWGETQYFGPGTRLLVL.

V usage is TRBV19 and J usage is TRBJ1-3; 7 bases agree with TRBD1. V was pared by 4 bases and J by 0 bases, with 3 bases of the junction left unmatched. Per the germline V gene, CDR1 is LNHDA and CDR2 is SQIVND (reference sequence). CDR3 length equals 15 residues. CDR3 sequence: CASSRDSSSGNTIYF. CDR3 DNA sequence: TGTGCCAGTAGTAGGGACAGTTCCTCTGGAAACACCATATATTTT.

This chain links TRBV5-1 with TRBJ1-1; D unresolved. V was pared by 4 bases and J by 5 bases, with 15 bases between. Germline CDR1 SGHRS, CDR2 YFSETQ. The CDR3 length is 14 residues. CDR3 sequence: CASSLSSRETEAFF. The DNA for the CDR3 is TGCGCCAGCAGCCTATCGAGCCGGGAGACTGAAGCTTTCTTT. Using reference TRBV5-1 and TRBJ1-1 for the parts outside the CDR3, the full variable domain is KAGVTQTPRYLIKTRGQQVTLSCSPISGHRSVSWYQQTPGQGLQFLFEYFSETQRNKGNFPGRFSGRQFSNSRSEMNVSTLELGDSALYLCASSLSSRETEAFFGQGTRLTVV.

The chain links TRBV4-3 to TRBJ2-4; D ambiguous. V lost 3 bases and J 0 bases, leaving 6 bases between the germline ends. Germline V gives CDR1 LGHNA, CDR2 YSLEER. The CDR3 sequence is 14 residues long. CDR3 DNA: TGCGCCAGCAGCCAGCGACTAGCCAAAAACATTCAGTACTTC. Its protein is CASSQRLAKNIQYF.

CDR3 amino acids: CASSVLWGNSPLHF. DNA for the CDR3: TGTGCCAGCAGTGTCCTCTGGGGGAATTCACCCCTCCACTTT. The chain uses TRBV2 and TRBJ1-6; tentative D call: TRBD1 (5 bases). CDR3 size: 14 residues. Germline V CDR1 and CDR2: SNHLY, FYNNEI. V was cut by 4 bases and J by 7 bases, with 11 bases left in between.

To note about this clone: The sample holds other DNA sequences that translate to the same CDR3. The rearrangement uses TRBV18 and TRBJ1-1, with unresolved D. The germline V and J ends were trimmed by 1 base and 0 bases, with 6 bases remaining between them. This CDR3 is built from 14 residues. Germline assignment: CDR1 KGHSH and CDR2 LQKENI. In DNA, the CDR3 is TGTGCCAGCTCACCACAGGAGATGAACACTGAAGCTTTCTTT. It encodes CASSPQEMNTEAFF.

The rearrangement links TRBV21-1 to TRBJ2-7. TRBV21-1 represents a pseudogene. The CDR3 is made up of 17 amino acids. CDR3 region: CASSKLGQTFEAWEQYF. CDR3 bases: TGTGCCAGCAGCAAACTCGGGCAGACCTTTGAGGCTTGGGAGCAGTACTTC.

This clone was seen once. The rearrangement joins TRBV10-3 to TRBJ2-1, with 8 bases lining up with TRBD1. The CDR3 length is 14 residues. The junction had 5 bases not matched to a gene; V was cut back by 6 bases and J by 4 bases. Germline CDR1 is ENHRY and CDR2 is SYGVKD. The CDR3: CAISPGQGYNEQFF. In DNA, the CDR3 is TGTGCCATCAGCCCCGGACAGGGTTACAATGAGCAGTTCTTC.

This chain uses TRBV19 with TRBJ2-7, with D tentatively TRBD1 (6 bases). Trimming removed 8 bases from V and 4 bases from J, with 15 bases in between. The CDR3 length is 13 residues. Germline CDR1 LNHDA, CDR2 SQIVND (reference sequence). CDR3 sequence (DNA): TGTGCCAGTGCTAGACAGGCCGATTACGAGCAGTACTTC. The encoded protein is CASARQADYEQYF. The full variable domain, in which reference TRBV19 and TRBJ2-7 provide the parts outside the CDR3, is DGGITQSPKYLFRKEGQNVTLSCEQNLNHDAMYWYRQDPGQGLRLIYYSQIVNDFQKGDIAEGYSVSREKKESFPLTVTSAQKNPTAFYLCASARQADYEQYFGPGTRLTVT.

This sequence joins TRBV27 and TRBJ1-1; no clear D. Germline-derived CDR1 and CDR2 are MNHEY and SMNVEV (reference sequence). The CDR3 has 13 amino acids. Trimming cost V 6 bases and J 8 bases, with 16 bases left between them. In DNA form, the CDR3 reads TGTGCCAGCAGACTAGACGGTCTCGAAGAAGCTTTCTTT. Protein sequence: CASRLDGLEEAFF.

This chain joins TRBV19 and TRBJ2-5, with TRBD1 as a possible D gene (6 bases). Germline CDR1 reads LNHDA; CDR2 reads SQIVND (reference sequence). The V end was cut by 4 bases, the J end by 5 bases, with 14 bases between. The CDR3 consists of 14 residues. The CDR3: CASSSNRVGETQYF. As DNA, the CDR3 is TGTGCCAGTAGTAGCAACAGGGTCGGCGAGACCCAGTACTTC.

The chain uses TRBV7-8 and TRBJ1-5, with unresolved D. Trimming took 1 base from V and 7 from J, leaving 17 bases between them. In germline, CDR1 is SGHVS, CDR2 FQNEAQ. This CDR3 has 16 amino acids. The CDR3 DNA reads as TGTGCCAGCAGCTTAGTCGGGCCCGGATCCTTGCAGCCCCAGCATTTT. The encoded protein is CASSLVGPGSLQPQHF.

J is TRBJ1-5 and V is TRBV6-1, with no clear D. V was shortened by 4 bases and J by 0 bases, with 10 bases between the two germline ends. The CDR3 spans 15 residues. Germline V gene sequence: CDR1 MNHNS, CDR2 SASEGT. The CDR3 coding sequence is TGTGCCAGCAGTGTGGAGGGCTATAGCAATCAGCCCCAGCATTTT. This encodes CASSVEGYSNQPQHF.

The chain combines TRBV7-8 with TRBJ2-2, with D possibly TRBD2 on 5 matching bases. V dropped 5 bases and J dropped 2 bases, with 15 bases sitting between them. CDR1 SGHVS and CDR2 FQNEAQ come from the germline V gene. The CDR3 sequence is 16 residues long. In DNA, the CDR3 is TGTGCCAGCAGCCCCCGACTGGGAGTAAACACCGGGGAGCTGTTTTTT. Its translation is CASSPRLGVNTGELFF.

This chain uses TRBV6-6 with TRBJ2-1; TRBD1 might be the D (5 bases). The CDR3 has 12 residues. From germline, CDR1 is MNHNY and CDR2 SVGAGI (reference sequence). V lost 5 bases and J 5 bases, leaving 7 bases between the germline ends. This CDR3 is CASSKTDNEQFF. As DNA, the CDR3 is TGTGCCAGCAGTAAGACAGACAATGAGCAGTTCTTC.

This chain connects TRBV19 to TRBJ1-5; TRBD1 matches at 10 bases. This CDR3 is 16 amino acids long. The J segment lost 0 bases and the V segment lost 5 bases, leaving 4 bases of the junction unmatched. Looked up from germline, CDR1 is LNHDA and CDR2 is SQIVND (reference sequence). In DNA form, the CDR3 reads TGTGCCAGTAGTTACCGGGACAGGGGTAGCAATCAGCCCCAGCATTTT. Protein product: CASSYRDRGSNQPQHF.

This clone has a handful of counts. The J gene is TRBJ2-5, the V gene TRBV19; 7 nucleotides agree with TRBD1. This CDR3 is 14 amino acids long. Trimming at V came to 5 bases and at J to 2 bases, leaving 5 bases not matched to a gene. Germline CDR1 and CDR2: LNHDA and SQIVND (reference sequence). The chain's CDR3 is CASSFRQGQETQYF. CDR3 bases: TGTGCCAGTAGTTTTCGACAGGGTCAAGAGACCCAGTACTTC.

The V gene is TRBV6-5, the J gene TRBJ1-1; weak D call: TRBD1 (6 bases). V was clipped by 2 bases and J by 4 bases, with 8 bases between them. Germline assignment: CDR1 MNHEY and CDR2 SVGAGI. The CDR3 length is 13 residues. CDR3: CASSYQGGTEAFF. DNA of the CDR3: TGTGCCAGCAGTTACCAAGGGGGCACTGAAGCTTTCTTT.

This sequence joins TRBV28 and TRBJ2-7; 9 bases align to TRBD1. The V gene's germline CDR1 is MDHEN and CDR2 SYDVKM. The CDR3 is 14 residues long. With 5 bases clipped from V and 2 bases from J, the junction kept 4 bases outside the gene matches. As DNA, the CDR3 is TGTGCCAGCAGTCAACAGGGGGCCCCCTACGAGCAGTACTTC. The encoded protein is CASSQQGAPYEQYF.

The chain links TRBV6-1 to TRBJ2-6, with a weak D call TRBD2 (5 bases). The CDR3 is 18 residues long. Germline V gives CDR1 MNHNS, CDR2 SASEGT. V gave up 2 bases and J gave up 4 bases, with 18 bases separating them. DNA for the CDR3: TGTGCCAGCAGTGAAAGGGCCTGGACTGGCCGAGGGGCCAACGTCCTGACTTTC. This sequence encodes CASSERAWTGRGANVLTF.

The chain links TRBV6-5 to TRBJ1-2; no clear D. Germline V gene sequence: CDR1 MNHEY, CDR2 SVGAGI. V was pared by 2 bases and J by 4 bases, with 11 bases between. This CDR3 comprises 14 residues. The CDR3 DNA reads as TGTGCCAGCAGTTACCCCGACGGACCCTATGGCTACACCTTC. Protein sequence: CASSYPDGPYGYTF.

For the CDR3, the DNA is TGCGCCAGCAGCCTCACAGGAGGCAACACCATATATTTT. Protein: CASSLTGGNTIYF. The V and J genes are TRBV4-1 and TRBJ1-3; possible D gene TRBD1, 5 bases. The CDR3 sequence is 13 residues long. Germline CDR1 reads MGHRA; CDR2 reads YSYEKL. V lost 4 bases, J lost 7 bases, and 11 bases lay in between.

This sequence joins TRBV7-6 and TRBJ2-1, with 11 bases that match TRBD2. Germline CDR1 and CDR2: SGHVS and FNYEAQ. The CDR3 covers 18 residues. Trimming took 4 bases from V and 6 from J; bases not matched to a gene: 14. This CDR3 is CASSSPPFVAGGVNEQFF. CDR3 DNA: TGTGCCAGCAGCTCCCCGCCGTTTGTAGCGGGAGGGGTCAATGAGCAGTTCTTC.

The V gene is TRBV5-1, the J gene TRBJ2-2; 7 nucleotides align to TRBD2. The V segment lost 0 bases and the J segment 6 bases; nucleotides outside the gene matches: 5. CDR1 is SGHRS, CDR2 YFSETQ, per germline. This CDR3 spans 15 amino acids. The CDR3 bases are TGCGCCAGCAGCTTGGAAACTAGCGAGGCCGGGGAGCTGTTTTTT. Translation: CASSLETSEAGELFF.

The chain has TRBV5-1 and TRBJ2-3; D possibly corresponds to TRBD2 (6 bases). The germline V gene encodes CDR1 SGHRS and CDR2 YFSETQ. Trimming left V 6 bases short and J 6 bases short, with 23 bases between. The CDR3 sequence is 16 residues long. CDR3 nucleotide sequence: TGCGCCAGCAACCTTAACGGTGGGGGGACGATCGATACGCAGTATTTT. Its protein is CASNLNGGGTIDTQYF.

The rearrangement uses TRBV6-5 and TRBJ1-5; 9 nucleotides agree with TRBD1. The CDR3 has 15 residues. Per germline, CDR1 MNHEY and CDR2 SVGAGI. The V gene end was trimmed by 1 base and the J gene end by 4 bases; junction bases not matched to a gene: 2. The chain's CDR3 is CASSYYGQGNQPQHF. As DNA, the CDR3 is TGTGCCAGCAGTTACTACGGACAGGGGAATCAGCCCCAGCATTTT.

This sequence joins TRBV7-6 and TRBJ1-1; 7 nucleotides align to TRBD1. The germline gives CDR1 SGHVS, CDR2 FNYEAQ. Unmatched junction bases numbered 9, after V lost 0 bases and J lost 11 bases. The CDR3 loop spans 14 amino acids. CDR3 in DNA: TGTGCCAGCAGCTTAGCAGTACAGGGGAACAGGGCTTTCTTT. It specifies CASSLAVQGNRAFF. Based on the CDR3 plus reference TRBV7-6 and TRBJ1-1, the full variable domain is GAGVSQSPRYKVTKRGQDVALRCDPISGHVSLYWYRQALGQGPEFLTYFNYEAQQDKSGLPNDRFSAERPEGSISTLTIQRTEQRDSAMYRCASSLAVQGNRAFFGQGTRLTVV.